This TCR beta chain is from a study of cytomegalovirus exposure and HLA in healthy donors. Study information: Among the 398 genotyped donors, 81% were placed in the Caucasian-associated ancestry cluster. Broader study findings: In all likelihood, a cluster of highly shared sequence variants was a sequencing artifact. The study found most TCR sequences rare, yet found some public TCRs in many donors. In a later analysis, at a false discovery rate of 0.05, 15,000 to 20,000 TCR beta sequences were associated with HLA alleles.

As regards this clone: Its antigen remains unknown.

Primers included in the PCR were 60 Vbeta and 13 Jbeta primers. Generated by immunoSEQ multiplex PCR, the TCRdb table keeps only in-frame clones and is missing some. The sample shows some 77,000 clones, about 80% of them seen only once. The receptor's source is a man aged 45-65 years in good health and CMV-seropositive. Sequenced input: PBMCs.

CDR3 DNA sequence: TGTGCCAGCAGTGAATTAGCGGGAGAGTCCGGAGCGCAGTATTTT. Amino acid sequence: CASSELAGESGAQYF. The chain is built from TRBV6-1 and TRBJ2-3; 9 nucleotides match TRBD2. The CDR3 is 15 residues long. Per germline, CDR1 MNHNS and CDR2 SASEGT. V lost 2 bases and J lost 10; bases outside the gene matches: 10.